The source of this T cell receptor (beta chain) is a study of T-cell reconstitution after alpha-beta-depleted transplantation in children. The TCRbeta library was prepared with unique molecular identifiers. TCRdb re-called the PCR reads with MiXCR, one entry per CDR3 protein. The sample shows fewer than 400,000 distinct CDR3 sequences, 20% to 30% of them seen only once. The CDR3 extends over 14 amino acids. Germline values: CDR1 SGDLS, CDR2 YYNGEE. Here the sequenced sample was PBMCs, mostly from graft donor cells, taken 180 days after TCRalphabeta/CD19-depleted stem cell transplant. The clonotype comes from a male patient younger than 18 who had a stem cell transplant for acute lymphoblastic leukemia, so the T cells may come from the graft donor. The chain combines TRBV9 with TRBJ2-2; 7 bases line up with TRBD1. CDR3 nucleotides: TGTGCTTCGGCTAGACAGGGAACCACCGGGGAGCTGTTTTTT. This sequence encodes CASARQGTTGELFF. The full variable domain, its missing parts supplied by reference TRBV9 and TRBJ2-2, is DSGVTQTPKHLITATGQRVTLRCSPRSGDLSVYWYQQSLDQGLQFLIQYYNGEERAKGNILERFSAQQFPDLHSELNLSSLELGDSALYFCASARQGTTGELFFGEGSRLTVL.